This T cell receptor beta chain is drawn from a study of CD8 T cells in ankylosing spondylitis. Ten or more counts support this clonotype. Antigen specificity is unknown. TCRdb independently ran MiXCR on the 5' RACE reads; one entry per CDR3 protein. Altogether around 130,000 distinct CDR3 sequences are present, 7% being singletons, with the ten largest covering approximately 12%. Trimming took 4 bases from V and 2 from J; bases not matched to a gene: 3. The CDR3 has 14 amino acids. Per germline, CDR1 KGHDR and CDR2 SFDVKD. Overall study results and limits: Reportedly, disease-linked clones are significantly enriched in ankylosing spondylitis patients' matched synovial fluid.

The sample taken for sequencing was blood, either unsorted or a sorted T cell fraction (not recorded which). The TCR comes from a male donor with ankylosing spondylitis or in good health (not recorded which). This chain uses TRBV24-1 with TRBJ2-5, with 7 bases identical to TRBD2. The CDR3 loop reads CATSEGGKQETQYF. CDR3 coding DNA: TGTGCCACCAGTGAGGGGGGGAAGCAAGAGACCCAGTACTTC.